Presented here are 9 T cell receptor beta chains from one specimen sequenced in a study of OX40 agonist ivuxolimab in advanced cancers. The method was immunoSEQ multiplex PCR; TCRdb's version includes in-frame clones alone and lacks a portion of them. Of tens of thousands of clones listed, approximately 93% were seen once; the top ten hold 2% to 2.5%. This material consisted of CD4+ or CD8+ T cells sorted from blood, taken in a trial of the OX40 agonist ivuxolimab. The source is an adult with an advanced solid tumor such as melanoma, head and neck, liver or kidney cancer.

The chain combines TRBV11-2 with TRBJ1-1; D is undetermined. The CDR3 contains 15 residues. The V and J ends lost 5 bases and 1 base respectively, with 14 bases between them. Germline V gene sequence: CDR1 SGHAT, CDR2 FQNNGV. In DNA form, the CDR3 reads TGTGCCAGCAGCCCCCGCCGAAGGCCGAACACTGAAGCTTTCTTT. Translation gives CASSPRRRPNTEAFF.

This clone was recorded only once. This chain connects TRBV7-5 to TRBJ2-7; the listed D gene, TRBD2, was not tested against the DNA. TRBV7-5 is a known pseudogene. The CDR3 sequence is 14 residues long. The DNA for the CDR3 is TGTGCCAGAAAAAGGCTAGCGGGGGTCTACGAGCAGTACTTC. Amino acids: CARKRLAGVYEQYF.

This clone was detected only a few times. The rearrangement joins TRBV5-1 to TRBJ1-5; D is unresolved. V shed 4 bases and J shed 2 bases, with 31 bases lying between them. The CDR3 covers 21 residues. CDR1 and CDR2 (germline): SGHRS, YFSETQ. The CDR3 DNA reads as TGCGCCAGCAGCAAAGAATACCGGGATCAGGAACCCACCCTCTGCAATCAGCCCCAGCATTTT. Its protein product is CASSKEYRDQEPTLCNQPQHF.

The chain carries TRBV28 and TRBJ2-7, with 14 positions matching TRBD2. V trimming: 5 bases; J trimming: 3 bases; junction bases outside the gene matches: 9. The CDR3 runs to 17 residues. Germline values: CDR1 MDHEN, CDR2 SYDVKM. For the CDR3, the DNA is TGTGCCAGCAGTACACCCGGGACTAGCGGGGGCCTCTACGAGCAGTACTTC. Its protein is CASSTPGTSGGLYEQYF.

This chain joins TRBV2 and TRBJ2-1, with 8 bases matching TRBD2. CDR3 length: 16 residues. The V and J ends lost 2 bases and 3 bases, in that order; junction bases with no gene match: 6. Germline lookup yields CDR1 SNHLY and CDR2 FYNNEI. The CDR3 region has the DNA TGTGCCAGCAGTGAAAGACGGGGGGGCCGCTACAATGAGCAGTTCTTC. It translates to CASSERRGGRYNEQFF.

This clone was counted between two and nine times. Within the sample, other DNA sequences also encode this same CDR3. The chain uses TRBV7-3 and TRBJ2-6; D is unclear. The V end lost 2 bases, the J end lost 0 bases, and 5 bases lay between the germline ends. Per germline, CDR1 SGHTA and CDR2 FQGTGA. This CDR3 contains 15 residues. Written as DNA, the CDR3 is TGTGCCAGCAGCTTAGGGTTCTCTGGGGCCAACGTCCTGACTTTC. Amino acids: CASSLGFSGANVLTF.

This chain links TRBV29-1 with TRBJ1-4; no firm D call. Trimming took 4 bases from V and 13 from J, leaving 13 bases between them. Germline CDR1 SQVTM, CDR2 ANQGSEA. The CDR3 sequence is 11 residues long. CDR3 amino acids: CSVVKEMGLFF. The CDR3 DNA reads as TGCAGCGTTGTGAAGGAGATGGGACTGTTTTTT.

The chain uses TRBV19 and TRBJ2-1; D might be TRBD2 (6 bases). The CDR3 is 13 residues long. Germline CDR1 reads LNHDA; CDR2 reads SQIVND (reference sequence). The V and J ends lost 3 bases and 7 bases respectively, with 10 bases between them. The CDR3 region is CASSMAGHNEQFF. Written as DNA, the CDR3 is TGTGCCAGTAGTATGGCGGGGCATAATGAGCAGTTCTTC.

This chain uses TRBV27 with TRBJ2-7; tentatively, D is TRBD2 (5 bases). The germline gives CDR1 MNHEY, CDR2 SMNVEV (reference sequence). The V and J ends lost 3 bases and 4 bases respectively, with 19 bases between them. The CDR3 extends over 16 amino acids. CDR3: CASSLRASSLTYEQYF. CDR3 in DNA: TGTGCCAGCAGTTTGCGGGCCAGTTCACTTACTTACGAGCAGTACTTC.